Listed below are T cell receptor beta chains from one sample, sequenced in a study of blood T cell repertoires in COVID-19. TCRdb's table, derived via immunoSEQ multiplex PCR, lists solely in-frame clones and lacks some. The table includes 440,000 or so clones, approximately 89% detected once. Sequences were obtained from peripheral blood. The origin of the receptors is a woman aged 40-49 years with COVID-19, enrolled during active disease. Each CDR3 is given with its conserved first and last residue. A D gene is named only where the DNA matches it firmly. Clone sizes are given selectively: once, few, many, or a class where the clone is expanded.

>NA|TRBV6-2/TRBV6-3|TRBJ2-7|NA
TGTGCCAGCAGTTACCGTCCCTACGAGCAGTACTTC
CASSYRPYEQYF
>NA|TRBV7-2|TRBJ2-7|NA
TGTGCCAGCAGCTCCCGGGGGTTGAGCTCCTACGAGCAGTACTTC
CASSSRGLSSYEQYF
>NA|TRBV5-1|TRBJ1-3|TRBD1
TGCGCCAGCAGAACCTCACAGGGGATTGGCTCTGGAAACACCATATATTTT
CASRTSQGIGSGNTIYF
>NA|TRBV7-9|TRBJ1-4|NA
TGTGCCAGCAGCTTAGAACGGGCAGGGATTGAAAAACTGTTTTTT
CASSLERAGIEKLFF
>NA|TRBV12-3/TRBV12-4|TRBJ1-1|NA
TGTGCCAGCAGTTTCCCCGCTGAAGCTTTCTTT
CASSFPAEAFF
>NA|TRBV4-2|TRBJ2-3|TRBD2
TGTGCCAGCAGCCTCGGACTAGCGGGGGCCCGAGAGAGCACAGATACGCAGTATTTT
CASSLGLAGARESTDTQYF
>NA|TRBV9|TRBJ2-4|TRBD1
TGTGCCAGCAGCCCTCATGACAGGGACATTCAGTACTTC
CASSPHDRDIQYF
>once|TRBV6-9|TRBJ2-5|NA
TGTGCCAGAACCCTCGGGACTCGGCGGAGGGAGACCCAGTACTTC
CARTLGTRRRETQYF
>NA|TRBV9|TRBJ1-4|NA
TGTGCCAGCAGCCCGTACCAGGGAAAAGAAAAACTGTTTTTT
CASSPYQGKEKLFF
>NA|TRBV28|TRBJ2-5|NA
TGTGCCAGCAGTTCCTCAGGTACCAGGGTAGAGACCCAGTACTTC
CASSSSGTRVETQYF
>NA|TRBV18|TRBJ1-2|NA
TGTGCCAGCTCACCCTTCCCTCTGGCAGGGCATGGCTACACCTTC
CASSPFPLAGHGYTF
>NA|TRBV5-1|TRBJ2-1|TRBD1
TGCGCCAGCAGCTCCCGGGACAGTTCCTACAATGAGCAGTTCTTC
CASSSRDSSYNEQFF
>NA|TRBV7-9|TRBJ1-2|NA
TGTGCCAGCAGCCCGTTGCGGGGCAATGGCTACACCTTC
CASSPLRGNGYTF
>NA|TRBV5-8|TRBJ2-7|TRBD1
TGTGCCAGCAGCCTGCGGACAGGGGGCTACGAGCAGTACTTC
CASSLRTGGYEQYF
>NA|TRBV5-1|TRBJ1-4|TRBD1
TGCGCCAGCAGCTCGCGGACAGGGAAAGACGGTGAAAAACTGTTTTTT
CASSSRTGKDGEKLFF
>NA|TRBV6-2/TRBV6-3|TRBJ2-7|NA
TGTGCCAGCAGTTACGCGCCCCGCTACGAGCAGTACTTC
CASSYAPRYEQYF
>NA|TRBV7-6|TRBJ2-5|NA
TGTGCCAGCAGCTTATCCTGGCAGGGCCAAGAGACCCAGTACTTC
CASSLSWQGQETQYF
>NA|TRBV7-9|TRBJ1-2|TRBD1
TGTGCCAGCAGTCAGCAGGGGGCTGCTGGCTACACCTTC
CASSQQGAAGYTF
>NA|TRBV4-3|TRBJ1-5|NA
TGCGCCAGCAGCCAAGATGGGGACATCGATCAGCCCCAGCATTTT
CASSQDGDIDQPQHF
>once|TRBV27|TRBJ2-2|NA
TGTGCCAGCAACCTCCAAGAGGCCGGGGAGCTGTTTTTT
CASNLQEAGELFF
>NA|TRBV6-2/TRBV6-3|TRBJ1-3|NA
TGTGCCAGCAGCCTACTCCCGAGCTCTGGAAACACCATATATTTT
CASSLLPSSGNTIYF
>NA|TRBV5-1|TRBJ1-5|NA
TGCGCCAGCAGCTTGGGGGGCGCGGGCAATCAGCCCCAGCATTTT
CASSLGGAGNQPQHF
>NA|TRBV5-5|TRBJ1-1|NA
TGTGCCAGCAGCTGGGACACCCTGGGCACTGAAGCTTTCTTT
CASSWDTLGTEAFF
>NA|TRBV3-1/TRBV3-2|TRBJ1-2|NA
TGTGCCAGCAGCCAAGGTCGACAGGAGGCTAACTATGGCTACACCTTC
CASSQGRQEANYGYTF
>NA|TRBV18|TRBJ2-3|TRBD2
TGTGCCAGCTCATCCCTCCCGGGAGGGCCCACAGATACGCAGTATTTT
CASSSLPGGPTDTQYF
>NA|TRBV18|TRBJ2-7|NA
TGTGCCAGCTCACCGGGCTTGACCTACGAGCAGTACTTC
CASSPGLTYEQYF
>NA|TRBV15|TRBJ2-1|TRBD2
TGTGCCACTAGACCGGGACTAGCGGACCGAAATGAGCAGTTCTTC
CATRPGLADRNEQFF
>once|TRBV4-3|TRBJ1-2|TRBD1
TGCGCCAGCAGCCAAGGGCTCAGGGGGGACTATGGCTACACCTTC
CASSQGLRGDYGYTF
>NA|TRBV7-2|TRBJ2-2|NA
TGTGCCAGCAGCTTAGGAAGAGGGTGGAACACCGGGGAGCTGTTTTTT
CASSLGRGWNTGELFF
>once|TRBV9|TRBJ2-1|TRBD2
TGTGCCAGCAGCGTAGGGAGCGGGAGCTCCTACAATGAGCAGTTCTTC
CASSVGSGSSYNEQFF
>NA|TRBV4-3|TRBJ1-6|NA
TGCGCCAGCAGCCAAGTTTTCCAGGGGCTTAATAATTCACCCCTCCACTTT
CASSQVFQGLNNSPLHF
>NA|TRBV7-9|TRBJ1-5|NA
TGTGCCAGCAGCCGTGCGGGCCGCGGAAGCAATCAGCCCCAGCATTTT
CASSRAGRGSNQPQHF
>NA|TRBV5-1|TRBJ2-7|TRBD1
TGCGCCAGCAGCTTGGAGGGACAGGGTGACTACGAGCAGTACTTC
CASSLEGQGDYEQYF
>NA|TRBV3-1/TRBV3-2|TRBJ1-2|TRBD1
TGTGCCAGCAGCCAAGGAACAGGGGACTATGGCTACACCTTC
CASSQGTGDYGYTF
>few|TRBV5-4|TRBJ1-2|NA
TGTGCCAGCAGCACCCAGGGCCTTCACACCTTC
CASSTQGLHTF
>few|TRBV7-3|TRBJ1-1|TRBD1
TGTGCCAGCAGCTTAAGCCGGACAGGCCTCAGTGGCACTGAAGCTTTCTTT
CASSLSRTGLSGTEAFF
>NA|TRBV19|TRBJ2-1|TRBD1
TGTGCCAGTAGCTACAGGGGGCGAGGCCACGGGGACAATGAGCAGTTCTTC
CASSYRGRGHGDNEQFF
>once|TRBV29-1|TRBJ1-4|NA
TGCAGCGTGGCCGGGACATCTAATGTCGAAAAACTGTTTTTT
CSVAGTSNVEKLFF
>NA|TRBV3-1/TRBV3-2|TRBJ1-6|NA
TGTGCCAGCAGCCAAGATCTAGATCATAATTCACCCCTCCACTTT
CASSQDLDHNSPLHF
>NA|TRBV6-2/TRBV6-3|TRBJ1-2|NA
TGTGCCAGCAGTTTGCGGGGGAAGTATGGCTACACCTTC
CASSLRGKYGYTF
>NA|TRBV28|TRBJ2-5|TRBD1
TGTGCCAGCAGTTCAGGGGGTTTGGAGACCCAGTACTTC
CASSSGGLETQYF
>NA|TRBV28|TRBJ2-1|TRBD1
TGTGCCAGCAGTTCCCCCAGGGGGCTAGTGTACAATGAGCAGTTCTTC
CASSSPRGLVYNEQFF
>NA|TRBV28|TRBJ2-7|NA
TGTGCCAGCAGTTTATTACCGGGGGAGCAGTACTTC
CASSLLPGEQYF
>NA|TRBV3-1/TRBV3-2|TRBJ2-3|NA
TGTGCCAGCAGCCAAGGGGGCGGCACAGATACGCAGTATTTT
CASSQGGGTDTQYF
>NA|TRBV15|TRBJ1-2|TRBD1
TGTGCCACCAGCAGAGGACAGGGGGCCTATGGCTACACCTTC
CATSRGQGAYGYTF
>NA|TRBV28|TRBJ1-6|TRBD1
TGTGCCAGCAGTCGGACAGGTCGAAATTCACCCCTCCACTTT
CASSRTGRNSPLHF
>NA|TRBV4-3|TRBJ2-1|TRBD2
TGCGCCAGCAGCCAAGATGGGCGGGAGCACTACAATGAGCAGTTCTTC
CASSQDGREHYNEQFF
>NA|TRBV11-3|TRBJ1-6|TRBD1
TGTGCCAGCAGCGCAACAGGGGCTGGTAATTCACCCCTCCACTTT
CASSATGAGNSPLHF
>NA|TRBV6-5|TRBJ1-1|NA
TGTGCCAGCAGTTATCTCAACACTGAAGCTTTCTTT
CASSYLNTEAFF
>NA|TRBV27|TRBJ2-1|NA
TGTGCCAGCCATCCCTCAGCGGGCTCGGACTACAATGAGCAGTTCTTC
CASHPSAGSDYNEQFF
>NA|TRBV2|TRBJ2-7|TRBD1
TGTGCCAGCACCAGGACAGGAGTGGAAGGCGAGCAGTACTTC
CASTRTGVEGEQYF
>once|TRBV5-4|TRBJ1-2|NA
TGTGCCAGCAGCTTGGGGACTACTAGCTATGGCTACACCTTC
CASSLGTTSYGYTF
>once|TRBV4-3|TRBJ1-4|NA
TGCGCCAGCAGCCAAGTTACAGGGAATGCTAATGAAAAACTGTTTTTT
CASSQVTGNANEKLFF
>NA|TRBV19|TRBJ1-1|NA
TGTGCCAGTAGTATAGAGAGGACAGCGAACACTGAAGCTTTCTTT
CASSIERTANTEAFF
>NA|TRBV28|TRBJ1-2|TRBD1
TGTGCCAGCAGTTCCACCGGGACAGGGACTCTGGGCGGCTACACCTTC
CASSSTGTGTLGGYTF
>few|TRBV2|TRBJ1-3|NA
TGTGCCAGTTCCGGGAGTCCGGGAAACACCATATATTTT
CASSGSPGNTIYF
>NA|TRBV27|TRBJ1-6|NA
TGTGCAGCCAGGGCTGGCAATTCACCCCTCCACTTT
CAARAGNSPLHF
>few|TRBV6-1|TRBJ1-2|TRBD1
TGTGCCAGCAGTGAGTTAGACAGGGCGGGTGGCTACACCTTC
CASSELDRAGGYTF
>NA|TRBV7-3|TRBJ1-6|NA
TGTGCCAGCAGCTCCGCGGACAGACTCGGGAATTCACCCCTCCACTTT
CASSSADRLGNSPLHF
>NA|TRBV6-2/TRBV6-3|TRBJ1-5|TRBD1
TGTGCCAGCAGTACTGACCTTCGACAGGGGTATCAGCCCCAGCATTTT
CASSTDLRQGYQPQHF